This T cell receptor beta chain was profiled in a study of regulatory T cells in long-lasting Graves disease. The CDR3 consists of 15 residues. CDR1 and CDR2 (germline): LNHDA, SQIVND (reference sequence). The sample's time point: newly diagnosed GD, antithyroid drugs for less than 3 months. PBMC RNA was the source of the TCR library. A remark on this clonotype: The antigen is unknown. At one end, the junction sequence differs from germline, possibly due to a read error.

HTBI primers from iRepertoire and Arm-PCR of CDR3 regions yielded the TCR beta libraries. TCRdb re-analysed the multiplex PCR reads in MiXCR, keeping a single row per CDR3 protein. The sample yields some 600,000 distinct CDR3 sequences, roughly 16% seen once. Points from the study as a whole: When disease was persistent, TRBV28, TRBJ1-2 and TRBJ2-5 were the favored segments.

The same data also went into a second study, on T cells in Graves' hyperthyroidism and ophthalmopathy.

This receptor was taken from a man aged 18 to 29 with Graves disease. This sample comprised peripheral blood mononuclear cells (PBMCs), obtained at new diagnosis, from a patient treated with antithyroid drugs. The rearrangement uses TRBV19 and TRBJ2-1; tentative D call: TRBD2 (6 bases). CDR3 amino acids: CASGILGRFHNEQFF. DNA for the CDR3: TGTGCCAGTGGTATCCTCGGGAGATTCCACAATGAGCAGTTCTTC.